Listed here are 7 T cell receptor beta chains from one sample, sequenced in a study of blood T cell repertoires in COVID-19. Using immunoSEQ multiplex PCR, the repertoire was profiled, and TCRdb retains in-frame clones only, with some absent. Among about 380,000 clones listed, around 87% were seen once. Material: PBMCs or T cells enriched from blood (not recorded which). All receptors derive from a man aged 25-45 years who had recovered from COVID-19.

The chain joins TRBV19 to TRBJ2-5; weak D call: TRBD1 (6 bases). The CDR3 covers 11 residues. Trimming shortened V by 10 bases and J by 4 bases, and 10 bases separated the two germline ends. The V gene's germline CDR1 is LNHDA and CDR2 SQIVND (reference sequence). Written as DNA, the CDR3 is TGTGCCACCCGGGACATAGAGACCCAGTACTTC. The encoded protein is CATRDIETQYF.

V is TRBV9 and J is TRBJ1-1; D is uncertain. From germline, CDR1 is SGDLS and CDR2 YYNGEE. The V end was cut by 4 bases, the J end by 5 bases, with 18 bases between. The CDR3 spans 15 residues. The DNA for the CDR3 is TGTGCCAGCAGCCCTCGTGGGAGTTTTGGTACTGAAGCTTTCTTT. Translating gives CASSPRGSFGTEAFF.

The CDR3 sequence: CASSPGGSGSSQPQHF. The DNA of the CDR3 is TGTGCCAGCTCCCCCGGCGGTTCTGGGAGTTCTCAGCCCCAGCATTTT. The chain couples TRBV18 to TRBJ1-5; D is undetermined. V lost 6 bases to trimming and J lost 6 bases, with 21 bases between them. Germline-derived CDR1 and CDR2 are KGHSH and LQKENI. There are 16 residues in the CDR3. Filled out from reference TRBV18 and TRBJ1-5, the complete variable domain reads NAGVMQNPRHLVRRRGQEARLRCSPMKGHSHVYWYRQLPEEGLKFMVYLQKENIIDESGMPKERFSAEFPKEGPSILRIQQVVRGDSAAYFCASSPGGSGSSQPQHFGDGTRLSIL.

The chain couples TRBV18 to TRBJ1-3, with D hard to call. Germline CDR1 reads KGHSH; CDR2 reads LQKENI. The CDR3 runs to 19 residues. V was clipped by 2 bases and J by 2 bases, with 22 bases between them. The CDR3 DNA sequence: TGTGCCAGCTCACCATACGGGGTAGAGCTCTTCTTTGCTGGAAACACCATATATTTT. The encoded protein is CASSPYGVELFFAGNTIYF.

V gene TRBV4-2 combines with J gene TRBJ2-3; 8 positions match TRBD2. With V trimmed by 1 base and J by 1 base, 4 bases remained unmatched. The CDR3 totals 16 residues. CDR1 and CDR2 from the germline V gene are LGHNA and YNFKEQ. The CDR3 reads CASSQVNGGGTDTQYF. The CDR3 DNA is TGTGCCAGCAGCCAAGTAAACGGGGGGGGCACAGATACGCAGTATTTT.

The CDR3 protein is CASSLSFRGSGNTIYF. CDR3 DNA: TGTGCCAGCAGTTTATCATTTCGGGGATCTGGAAACACCATATATTTT. The chain is built from TRBV27 and TRBJ1-3, with D unclear. The CDR3 is 16 residues long. Germline values: CDR1 MNHEY, CDR2 SMNVEV (reference sequence). Trimming left V 0 bases short and J 1 base short, with 10 bases between.

The CDR3 reads CASSMRGYQETQYF. The CDR3 coding sequence is TGTGCCAGTAGTATGAGAGGGTACCAAGAGACCCAGTACTTC. The gene calls are TRBV19 and TRBJ2-5; possible D gene TRBD2, 5 bases. The CDR3 is 14 amino acids. Germline loops: CDR1 LNHDA, CDR2 SQIVND (reference sequence). V gave up 3 bases and J gave up 0 bases, with 8 bases separating them.